This T cell receptor beta chain was sequenced for a study of T cell responses to AZD1222 COVID-19 vaccine. Using immunoSEQ multiplex PCR, the repertoire was profiled, and TCRdb retains in-frame clones only, with some absent. The sample holds tens of thousands of clones; 83% are singletons and the top ten take under 65%. The J segment lost 2 bases and the V segment lost 4 bases, leaving 7 bases of the junction unmatched. Per germline, CDR1 LNHDA and CDR2 SQIVND (reference sequence). The CDR3 has 16 amino acids. Findings and caveats of the study: CD4 TCRs associated with vaccination spanned spike, dominating at 160-218 and 743-854. There were repertoire samples only from the period after the peak T cell response. Mostly white British, mostly female donors; authors suggested clonal diversity may be underestimated. Just a handful of AZD1222 recipients were seropositive at baseline.

In this sample, this clone turned up once. The antigen is unknown. This TCR derives from an adult in good health. This chain links TRBV19 with TRBJ1-3; 8 bases match TRBD1. Specimen: peripheral blood, collected on day 0 of AZD1222 vaccination. The CDR3 spells CASSTSGGEAGNTIYF. The CDR3 DNA follows: TGTGCCAGTAGTACCTCAGGGGGCGAAGCTGGAAACACCATATATTTT.